One sample yielded the 10 T cell receptor beta chains listed below, sequenced in a study of T cells after yellow fever vaccination. Each CDR3 protein is one row after TCRdb ran MiXCR on the 5' RACE reads. Altogether some 420,000 distinct CDR3 sequences are present, 15% to 20% being singletons, with the ten largest covering 15% to 20%. Material: PBMCs, obtained before the yellow fever booster vaccination. The receptor source for this set is a young man who received the YFV17D yellow fever vaccine.

The chain has TRBV28 and TRBJ2-2; D is tentatively TRBD1 or TRBD2 (5 bases each). Trimming removed 7 bases at V and 2 bases at J, with 26 bases between. CDR1 is MDHEN, CDR2 SYDVKM, per germline. This CDR3 has 19 residues. The CDR3 is CASTFYPTGTRGNTGELFF. CDR3 nucleotides: TGTGCCAGCACCTTCTATCCCACCGGGACCCGAGGCAACACCGGGGAGCTGTTTTTT.

This chain uses TRBV24-1 with TRBJ2-2, with a possible D match to TRBD1 (5 bases). Germline V gene lookup returns CDR1 KGHDR and CDR2 SFDVKD. This CDR3 has 15 residues. The V end lost 3 bases, the J end lost 2 bases, and 9 bases lay between the germline ends. The CDR3 sequence: CATSDRTHNTGELFF. The CDR3 DNA reads TGTGCCACCAGTGATCGGACACACAACACCGGGGAGCTGTTTTTT.

The genes are TRBV29-1 and TRBJ1-4; no clear D. V lost 4 bases, J lost 1 base, and 10 bases lay in between. The length of the CDR3 is 14 residues. Germline CDR1 SQVTM, CDR2 ANQGSEA. Written as DNA, the CDR3 is TGCAGCGTTGTTGGGGAAGGAACTAATGAAAAACTGTTTTTT. It yields the protein CSVVGEGTNEKLFF.

This chain connects TRBV10-2 to TRBJ2-7; a possible D gene is TRBD2 (6 bases). The CDR3 runs 13 residues. V lost 3 bases, J lost 2 bases, and 8 bases lay in between. The germline V gene has CDR1 WSHSY and CDR2 SAAADI. The chain's CDR3 is CASSDGSTYEQYF. The CDR3 DNA is TGCGCCAGCAGTGACGGGAGCACCTACGAGCAGTACTTC.

The chain links TRBV6-5 to TRBJ1-2; D not resolved. This CDR3 spans 14 amino acids. The germline gives CDR1 MNHEY, CDR2 SVGAGI. The ends were cut back, 2 bases at V and 8 bases at J, with 15 bases in the middle. The DNA for the CDR3 is TGTGCCAGCAGTTACGATAGGGCCAGATCCGGCTACACCTTC. This sequence encodes CASSYDRARSGYTF.

The table lists this clonotype with a few counts. This sequence joins TRBV5-1 and TRBJ2-3, with TRBD2 matching over 13 bases. This CDR3 comprises 17 residues. Germline CDR1 is SGHRS and CDR2 is YFSETQ. V was pared by 4 bases and J by 2 bases, with 7 bases of the junction left unmatched. The DNA for the CDR3 is TGCGCCAGCAGCGCGGGACTAGCGGGGATAAACACAGATACGCAGTATTTT. Protein product: CASSAGLAGINTDTQYF.

V usage is TRBV6-2 or TRBV6-3 and J usage is TRBJ1-2; D is perhaps TRBD1 (6 bases). This CDR3 comprises 13 residues. CDR1 is MNHEY and CDR2 is SVGEGT in the germline V gene. V lost 6 bases and J 7 bases, leaving 15 bases between the germline ends. The CDR3 here is CASRPTGYSGYTF. CDR3 coding DNA: TGTGCCAGCAGACCTACAGGGTACAGTGGCTACACCTTC.

This clonotype showed up just a few times. The CDR3 DNA reads as TGTGCCAGCAGCTGGGCTGTTGGGGGTGAGCAGTTCTTC. Amino acids: CASSWAVGGEQFF. The chain links TRBV7-7 to TRBJ2-1; D possibly matches TRBD1 or TRBD2 (5 bases each). The V end lost 4 bases, the J end lost 9 bases, and 13 bases lay between the germline ends. The CDR3 loop spans 13 amino acids. CDR1 SSHAT and CDR2 FNYEAQ come from the germline V gene (reference sequence).

J is TRBJ1-1 and V is TRBV15; the D is unclear. The germline CDR1 and CDR2 sequences are LNHNV and YYDKDF (reference sequence). The CDR3 spans 17 residues. The V and J ends lost 0 bases and 4 bases respectively, with 18 bases between them. The CDR3 nucleotides are TGTGCCACCAGCAGAGAGTGGCAGGTAATACTACCCACTGAAGCTTTCTTT. As protein: CATSREWQVILPTEAFF.

This sequence joins TRBV6-2 or TRBV6-3 and TRBJ2-3; D not resolved. This CDR3 is 13 amino acids long. From germline, CDR1 is MNHEY and CDR2 SVGEGT. V was trimmed by 5 bases and J by 4 bases, leaving 10 bases between them. The CDR3 nucleotides are TGTGCCAGCAGTCAACCGCCCGCAGATACGCAGTATTTT. This encodes CASSQPPADTQYF.